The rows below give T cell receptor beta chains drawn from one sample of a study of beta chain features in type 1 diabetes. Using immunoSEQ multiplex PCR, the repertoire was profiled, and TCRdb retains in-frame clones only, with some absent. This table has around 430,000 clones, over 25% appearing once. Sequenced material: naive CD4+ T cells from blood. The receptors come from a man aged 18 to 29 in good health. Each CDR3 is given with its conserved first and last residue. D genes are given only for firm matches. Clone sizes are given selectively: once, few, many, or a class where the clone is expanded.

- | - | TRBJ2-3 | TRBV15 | TGTGCCACCAGCAGAGATCGGGGGACAGATACGCAGTATTTT | CATSRDRGTDTQYF
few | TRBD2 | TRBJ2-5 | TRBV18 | TGTGCCAGCTCACCTACCGGGACTAGCAGTGAGACCCAGTACTTC | CASSPTGTSSETQYF
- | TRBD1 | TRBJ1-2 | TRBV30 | TGTGCCTGGAGGACAGGGAGTGGCTACACCTTC | CAWRTGSGYTF
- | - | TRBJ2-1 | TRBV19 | TGTGCCAGTAGTATACTAGCAGGGTTTACCTACAATGAGCAGTTCTTC | CASSILAGFTYNEQFF
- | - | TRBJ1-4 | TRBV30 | TGTGCCTGGAGCCCCACTGGAGGAAAACTGTTTTTT | CAWSPTGGKLFF
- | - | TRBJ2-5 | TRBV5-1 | TGCGCCAGCAGCTTGGGGAGCCAAGAGACCCAGTACTTC | CASSLGSQETQYF
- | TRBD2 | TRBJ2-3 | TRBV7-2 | TGTGCCAGCAGCCTAGCGGGACGCACAGATACGCAGTATTTT | CASSLAGRTDTQYF
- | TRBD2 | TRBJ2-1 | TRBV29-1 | TGCCGCGTTGAACACCTAGCGGGAGGAGCGGAGGAGCAGTTCTTC | CRVEHLAGGAEEQFF
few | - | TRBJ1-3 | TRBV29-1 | TGCAGCGCTACAAACCCCTCTGGAAACACCATATATTTT | CSATNPSGNTIYF
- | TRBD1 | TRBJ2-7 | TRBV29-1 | TGCAGCGCCGTGGGACAGGGCTCCTACGAGCAGTACTTC | CSAVGQGSYEQYF
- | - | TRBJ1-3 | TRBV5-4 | TGTGCCAGCAGCTTGCTGGGGCCTGGAAACACCATATATTTT | CASSLLGPGNTIYF
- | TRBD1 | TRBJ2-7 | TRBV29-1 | TGCAGCGTAAGCCTGACAGGGGGCTTTGGAGAGCAGTACTTC | CSVSLTGGFGEQYF
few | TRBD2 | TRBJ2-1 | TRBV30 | TGTGCCTGGAGCGGGACTACCTACAATGAGCAGTTCTTC | CAWSGTTYNEQFF
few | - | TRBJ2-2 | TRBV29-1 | TGCAGCGTTGCTCGGACCGGGGAGCTGTTTTTT | CSVARTGELFF
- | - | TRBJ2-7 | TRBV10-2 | TGCGCCAGCAGTGTGAACAGGGAGCCCTACGAGCAGTACTTC | CASSVNREPYEQYF
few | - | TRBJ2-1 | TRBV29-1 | TGCAGCGCTCTGGGTAGCGGAGCCTCCTACAATGAGCAGTTCTTC | CSALGSGASYNEQFF
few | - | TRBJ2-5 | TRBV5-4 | TGTGCCAGCAGCCTGTCTGACGGGACACCCCAAGAGACCCAGTACTTC | CASSLSDGTPQETQYF
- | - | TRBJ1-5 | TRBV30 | TGTGCCTGGAGCCCCGGGTCTAATCAGCCCCAGCATTTT | CAWSPGSNQPQHF
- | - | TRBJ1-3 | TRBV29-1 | TGCAGCGTTGAAGCAGGTTCTGGAAACACCATATATTTT | CSVEAGSGNTIYF
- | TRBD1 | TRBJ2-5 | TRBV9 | TGTGCCAGCAGCGTAGGAACCCAGGGGGCTGGTGAGACCCAGTACTTC | CASSVGTQGAGETQYF
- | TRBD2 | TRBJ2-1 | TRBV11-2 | TGTGCCAGCAGCTCCGGACTAGCGGGGAACAATGAGCAGTTCTTC | CASSSGLAGNNEQFF
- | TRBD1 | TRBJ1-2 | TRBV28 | TGTGCCAGCAGTTTATCCCAGGGGGACTACACCTTC | CASSLSQGDYTF
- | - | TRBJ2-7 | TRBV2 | TGTGCCAGCACCGAGGGAGCAGTTACGAGCTCCTACGAGCAGTACTTC | CASTEGAVTSSYEQYF
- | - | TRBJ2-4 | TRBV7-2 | TGTGCCAGCAGCCTAACGGATGCGAACATTCAGTACTTC | CASSLTDANIQYF
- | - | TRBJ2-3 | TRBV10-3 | TGTGCCATCAGTGAGTTTAGGACTACAGATACGCAGTATTTT | CAISEFRTTDTQYF
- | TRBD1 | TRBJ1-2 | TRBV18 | TGTGCCAGCTCACCAGGACAGGGTAATGGCTACACCTTC | CASSPGQGNGYTF
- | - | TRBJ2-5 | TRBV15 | TGTGCCACCAGCAGAGAGGGACACGGGGAGACCCAGTACTTC | CATSREGHGETQYF
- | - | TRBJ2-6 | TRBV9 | TGTGCCAGCAGCACCACCTCCTCTGGGGCCAACGTCCTGACTTTC | CASSTTSSGANVLTF
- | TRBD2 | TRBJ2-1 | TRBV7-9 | TGTGCCAGCAGCTCGGAAGCGGGAGTGAGTGAGCAGTTCTTC | CASSSEAGVSEQFF
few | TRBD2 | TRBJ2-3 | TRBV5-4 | TGTGCCAGCAGCTTGGTGGCGGGAGACGCAGATACGCAGTATTTT | CASSLVAGDADTQYF
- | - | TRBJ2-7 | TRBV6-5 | TGTGCCAGCAGTCCGAATAGCGGCGTCTCCTACGAGCAGTACTTC | CASSPNSGVSYEQYF
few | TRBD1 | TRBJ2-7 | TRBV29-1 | TGCAGCGTTGGCTCCGGGACAGGGGAGTACGAGCAGTACTTC | CSVGSGTGEYEQYF
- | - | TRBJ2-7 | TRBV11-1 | TGTGCCAGCAGCTTCACAGCATGGGAGCAGTACTTC | CASSFTAWEQYF
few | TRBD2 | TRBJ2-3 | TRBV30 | TGTGCCTGGAGTGCGCGGAGGACTAGCGGGATAGCAGATACGCAGTATTTT | CAWSARRTSGIADTQYF
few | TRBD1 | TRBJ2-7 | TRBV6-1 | TGTGCCAGCAGTGTATGGGGGACCGGGACAGAGACCTACGAGCAGTACTTC | CASSVWGTGTETYEQYF
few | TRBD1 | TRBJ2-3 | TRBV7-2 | TGTGCCAGCAGCCCGGACAGGGGGACAGATACGCAGTATTTT | CASSPDRGTDTQYF
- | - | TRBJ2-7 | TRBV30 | TGTGCCTGGAGTGAGCGGCCTTACGAGCAGTACTTC | CAWSERPYEQYF
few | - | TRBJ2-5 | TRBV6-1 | TGTGCCAGCCGACGGGGACAAGAGACCCAGTACTTC | CASRRGQETQYF
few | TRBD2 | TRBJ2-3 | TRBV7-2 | TGTGCCAGCAGCTTAGGAGCGGGAGCGGGTACGCAGTATTTT | CASSLGAGAGTQYF
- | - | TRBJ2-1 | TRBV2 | TGTGCCAGCAGTGAACTTACTCTCGGGTTTGAGCAGTTCTTC | CASSELTLGFEQFF
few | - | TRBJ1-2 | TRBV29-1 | TGCAGCGTTCGGACATCGCCTAACTATGGCTACACCTTC | CSVRTSPNYGYTF
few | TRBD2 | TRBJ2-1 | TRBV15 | TGTGCCACCAGCGGAAGAGGACTAGCGGGAGGGTATAGTGAGCAGTTCTTC | CATSGRGLAGGYSEQFF
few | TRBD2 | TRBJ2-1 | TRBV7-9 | TGTGCCAGCACCAAGAGATTAGCGGGAGGCCCAAGAGGGAATGAGCAGTTCTTC | CASTKRLAGGPRGNEQFF
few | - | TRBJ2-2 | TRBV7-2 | TGTGCCAGCAGCTTAGAGAGCACCGGGGAGCTGTTTTTT | CASSLESTGELFF
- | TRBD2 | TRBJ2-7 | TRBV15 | TGTGCCACCAGCAGAGAGCAACTAGCGGGGTTCTACGAGCAGTACTTC | CATSREQLAGFYEQYF